This TCR beta chain is drawn from a study of blood T cell repertoires in COVID-19. V lost 2 bases, J lost 6 bases, and 10 bases lay in between. The CDR3 contains 13 residues. The germline V gene encodes CDR1 SGHRS and CDR2 YFSETQ. Some clones are missing from TCRdb's copy, which holds only in-frame ones; the method was immunoSEQ multiplex PCR. The sample holds about 120,000 clones, 88% seen once. The chain is built from TRBV5-1 and TRBJ2-3; possible D gene TRBD1, 6 bases. The specimen was peripheral blood. This clonotype was obtained from a woman aged 45-59 years with acute or convalescent COVID-19. The CDR3 loop is CASSLQGPDTQYF. CDR3 sequence (DNA): TGCGCCAGCAGCTTACAGGGCCCGGATACGCAGTATTTT.